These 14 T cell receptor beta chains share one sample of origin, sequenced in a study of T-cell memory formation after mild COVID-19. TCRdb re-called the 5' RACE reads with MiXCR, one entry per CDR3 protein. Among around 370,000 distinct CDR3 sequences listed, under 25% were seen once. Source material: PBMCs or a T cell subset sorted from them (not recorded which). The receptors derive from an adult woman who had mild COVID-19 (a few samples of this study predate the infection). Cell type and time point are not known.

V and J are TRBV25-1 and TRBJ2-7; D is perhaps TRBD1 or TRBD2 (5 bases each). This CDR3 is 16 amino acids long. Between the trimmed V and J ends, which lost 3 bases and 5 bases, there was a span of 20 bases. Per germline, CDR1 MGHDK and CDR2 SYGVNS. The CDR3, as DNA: TGTGCCAGCAGTGATTTGGGGACCCGAGATGGGGACGAGCAGTACTTC. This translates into CASSDLGTRDGDEQYF.

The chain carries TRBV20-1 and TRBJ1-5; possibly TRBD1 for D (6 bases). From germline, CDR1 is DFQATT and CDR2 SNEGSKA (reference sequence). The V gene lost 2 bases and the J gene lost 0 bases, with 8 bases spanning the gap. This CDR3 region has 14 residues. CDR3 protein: CSARPGVSNQPQHF. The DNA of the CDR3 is TGCAGTGCTAGACCAGGGGTTAGCAATCAGCCCCAGCATTTT.

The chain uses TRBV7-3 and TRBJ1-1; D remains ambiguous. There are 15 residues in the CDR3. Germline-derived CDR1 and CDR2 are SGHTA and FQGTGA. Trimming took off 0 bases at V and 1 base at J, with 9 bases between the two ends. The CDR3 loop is CASSLTPQPNTEAFF. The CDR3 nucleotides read TGTGCCAGCAGCTTAACCCCACAGCCGAACACTGAAGCTTTCTTT.

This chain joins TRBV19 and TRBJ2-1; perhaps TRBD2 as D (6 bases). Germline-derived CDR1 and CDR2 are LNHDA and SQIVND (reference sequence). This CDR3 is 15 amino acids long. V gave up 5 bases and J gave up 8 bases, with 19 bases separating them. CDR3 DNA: TGTGCCAGTAGTGCCTCCGGGACGGGGGATTATGAGCAGTTCTTC. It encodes CASSASGTGDYEQFF.

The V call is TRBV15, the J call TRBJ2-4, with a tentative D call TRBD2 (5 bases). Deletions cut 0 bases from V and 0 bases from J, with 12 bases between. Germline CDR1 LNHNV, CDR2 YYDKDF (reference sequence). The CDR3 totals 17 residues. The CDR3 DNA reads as TGTGCCACCAGCAGAGATAGGAGGCTGATAGCCAAAAACATTCAGTACTTC. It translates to CATSRDRRLIAKNIQYF.

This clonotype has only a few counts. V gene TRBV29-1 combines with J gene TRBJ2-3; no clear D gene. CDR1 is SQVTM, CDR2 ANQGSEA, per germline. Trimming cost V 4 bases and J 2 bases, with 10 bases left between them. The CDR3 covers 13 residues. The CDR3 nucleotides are TGCAGCGTTGGTGGGGTAGTCACAGATACGCAGTATTTT. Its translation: CSVGGVVTDTQYF.

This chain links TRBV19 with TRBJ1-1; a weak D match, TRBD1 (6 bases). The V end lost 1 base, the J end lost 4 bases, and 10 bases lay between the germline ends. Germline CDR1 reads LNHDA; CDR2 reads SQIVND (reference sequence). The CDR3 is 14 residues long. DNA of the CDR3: TGTGCCAGTAGTATAGGAGGGGGGGTCACTGAAGCTTTCTTT. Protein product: CASSIGGGVTEAFF.

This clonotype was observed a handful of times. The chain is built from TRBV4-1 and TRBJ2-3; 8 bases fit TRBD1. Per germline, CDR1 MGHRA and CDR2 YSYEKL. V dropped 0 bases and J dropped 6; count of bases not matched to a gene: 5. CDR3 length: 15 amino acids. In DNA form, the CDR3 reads TGCGCCAGCAGCCAAGATCGCAGGGGGCCCGATACGCAGTATTTT. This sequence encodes CASSQDRRGPDTQYF.

This CDR3 is CASSLDLGFTGELFF. For the CDR3, the DNA is TGTGCCAGCAGCTTAGATCTGGGATTCACCGGGGAGCTGTTTTTT. The J gene is TRBJ2-2, the V gene TRBV7-9; D remains ambiguous. V was trimmed by 1 base and J by 4 bases, leaving 10 bases between them. The V gene's germline CDR1 is SEHNR and CDR2 FQNEAQ (reference sequence). The CDR3 has 15 amino acids.

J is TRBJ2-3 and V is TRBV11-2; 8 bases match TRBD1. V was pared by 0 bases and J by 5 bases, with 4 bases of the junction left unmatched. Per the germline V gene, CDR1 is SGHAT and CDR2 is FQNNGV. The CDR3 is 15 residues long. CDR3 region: CASSLEDRDGDTQYF. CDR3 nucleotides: TGTGCCAGCAGCTTAGAGGACAGGGATGGAGATACGCAGTATTTT.

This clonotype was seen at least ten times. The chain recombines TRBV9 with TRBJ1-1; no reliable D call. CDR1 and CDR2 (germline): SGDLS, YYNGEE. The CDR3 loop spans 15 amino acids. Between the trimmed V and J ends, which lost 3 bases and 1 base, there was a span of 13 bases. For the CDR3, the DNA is TGTGCCAGCAGCGCCCTTCAAAGGGCGAACACTGAAGCTTTCTTT. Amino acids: CASSALQRANTEAFF.

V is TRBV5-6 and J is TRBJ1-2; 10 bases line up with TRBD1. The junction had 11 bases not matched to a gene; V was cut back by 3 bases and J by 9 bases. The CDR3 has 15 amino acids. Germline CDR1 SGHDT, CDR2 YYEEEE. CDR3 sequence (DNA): TGTGCCAGCAGCTGGGGGACAGGGGCCGTTCCTAGCTACACCTTC. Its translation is CASSWGTGAVPSYTF.

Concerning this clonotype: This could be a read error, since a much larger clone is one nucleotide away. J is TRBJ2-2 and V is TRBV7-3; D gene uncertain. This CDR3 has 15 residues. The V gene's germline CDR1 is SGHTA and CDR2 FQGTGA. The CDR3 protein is CACSPYPMNTGELFF. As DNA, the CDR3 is TGTGCCTGCAGCCCCTATCCTATGAACACCGGGGAGCTGTTTTTT.

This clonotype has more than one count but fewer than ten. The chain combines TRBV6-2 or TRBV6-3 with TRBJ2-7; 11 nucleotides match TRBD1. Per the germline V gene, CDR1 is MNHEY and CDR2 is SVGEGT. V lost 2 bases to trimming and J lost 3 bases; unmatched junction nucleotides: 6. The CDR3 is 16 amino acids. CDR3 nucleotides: TGTGCCAGCAGTTACGAAGGACAGGGGGCGGTCTACGAGCAGTACTTC. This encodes CASSYEGQGAVYEQYF.